This T cell receptor (beta chain) came from a study of cytomegalovirus exposure and HLA in healthy donors. Study-level background: From donors who were HLA-typed, an early data release held 70 million to 90 million unique TCRs.

Study-wide results and limits: Cytomegalovirus association was listed for about 170 TCR beta chains. Several V segments, TRBV6-2 and TRBV6-3 among them, could not be told apart and were dropped.

The study ran its PCR with 60 Vbeta and 13 Jbeta primers. Sequencing used immunoSEQ multiplex PCR; TCRdb keeps in-frame clones, though not all of them. The data contain 150,000 to 200,000 clones, roughly 12% of them singletons. Trimming stripped 1 base from V and 5 bases from J, with 11 bases between. This CDR3 spans 14 amino acids. Germline CDR1 is MNHNS and CDR2 is SASEGT. This clone occurred a few times. Antigen: not known. V usage is TRBV6-1 and J usage is TRBJ2-5; D possibly corresponds to TRBD2 (5 bases). This clonotype originated in a man aged 45-65 years in good health and CMV-seropositive. The sample taken for sequencing was PBMCs. The CDR3 region is CASSEGGSRETQYF. The CDR3 bases are TGTGCCAGCAGTGAAGGCGGGTCAAGGGAGACCCAGTACTTC.